These 32 T cell receptor beta chains were all obtained from the same sample, sequenced in a study of shared clonotypes between healthy human individuals. Method: immunoSEQ multiplex PCR; TCRdb's copy keeps in-frame clones and lacks some. The sample yields 640,000 or so clones, 72% seen once. Material: memory CD4+ T cells sorted from blood. Subset indicated: CD45RA-negative fraction. These receptor sequences come from a woman younger than 45 in good health.

This rearrangement joins TRBV9 to TRBJ1-2; no reliable D call. With 3 bases removed from V and 6 bases from J, the gap between germline ends came to 24 bases. The CDR3 contains 17 residues. CDR1 SGDLS and CDR2 YYNGEE come from the germline V gene. The CDR3: CASSATGWGRGLNGYTF. The CDR3 region has the DNA TGTGCCAGCAGCGCCACGGGCTGGGGTAGAGGGTTAAATGGCTACACCTTC.

This clone showed up just a few times. J is TRBJ2-7 and V is TRBV29-1, with D possibly TRBD2 on 6 matching bases. Between the trimmed V and J ends, which lost 3 bases and 3 bases, there was a span of 12 bases. The CDR3 runs to 13 residues. Germline loops: CDR1 SQVTM, CDR2 ANQGSEA. The CDR3 loop reads CSVDGPGDYEQYF. The CDR3 coding sequence is TGCAGCGTTGACGGTCCGGGGGACTACGAGCAGTACTTC.

This clone appeared once. V and J are TRBV7-8 and TRBJ2-3; 8 bases agree with TRBD1. The V gene end was trimmed by 6 bases and the J gene end by 1 base; junction bases not matched to a gene: 6. The germline V gene has CDR1 SGHVS and CDR2 FQNEAQ. CDR3 length: 15 residues. CDR3 DNA: TGTGCCAGCAGTTACTCGACAGGGGGCACAGATACGCAGTATTTT. This sequence encodes CASSYSTGGTDTQYF.

The V gene is TRBV19, the J gene TRBJ2-7; no clear D gene. V was cut by 1 base and J by 7 bases, with 11 bases left in between. The CDR3 is made up of 13 amino acids. Germline CDR1 reads LNHDA; CDR2 reads SQIVND (reference sequence). The CDR3 region has the DNA TGTGCCAGTAGTATAGGGGTACGGCGGGAGCAGTACTTC. Protein: CASSIGVRREQYF.

The chain couples TRBV29-1 to TRBJ2-7, with 7 bases identical to TRBD2. V was pared by 7 bases and J by 2 bases, with 5 bases of the junction left unmatched. Germline V gene data show CDR1 as SQVTM and CDR2 as ANQGSEA. The CDR3 sequence is 12 residues long. CDR3 loop: CSAGLGPYEQYF. The CDR3 bases are TGCAGCGCCGGACTAGGGCCCTACGAGCAGTACTTC.

The V gene is TRBV19, the J gene TRBJ2-2, with D possibly matching TRBD2 (6 bases). Looked up from germline, CDR1 is LNHDA and CDR2 is SQIVND (reference sequence). V lost 7 bases and J lost 6, with 24 bases in between. This CDR3 is 17 amino acids long. The CDR3 is CASTEGVVAGRSGELFF. CDR3 bases: TGTGCCAGTACCGAAGGGGTCGTCGCGGGAAGGTCCGGGGAGCTGTTTTTT.

V gene TRBV28 combines with J gene TRBJ1-5, with D maybe TRBD1 (6 bases). Germline loops: CDR1 MDHEN, CDR2 SYDVKM. This CDR3 has 15 residues. V lost 6 bases, J lost 0 bases, and 12 bases lay in between. CDR3 protein: CASSPGGPSNQPQHF. The CDR3 DNA sequence: TGTGCCAGCAGCCCCGGGGGGCCTAGCAATCAGCCCCAGCATTTT.

CDR3: CAVAGTNTGELFF. CDR3 bases: TGTGCTGTAGCGGGAACGAACACCGGGGAGCTGTTTTTT. This chain connects TRBV6-5 to TRBJ2-2; 8 bases map to TRBD2. This CDR3 spans 13 amino acids. Germline CDR1 MNHEY, CDR2 SVGAGI.

The chain has TRBV19 and TRBJ1-2; 9 positions agree with TRBD1. Germline values: CDR1 LNHDA, CDR2 SQIVND (reference sequence). V was clipped by 7 bases and J by 6 bases; unmatched bases: 15. This CDR3 has 16 residues. In DNA, the CDR3 is TGTGCCAGTACTAGGACAGGGGCGACCGGGGGGAATGGCTACACCTTC. Its translation: CASTRTGATGGNGYTF.

The chain employs TRBV28 and TRBJ1-3; D ambiguous. There are 12 residues in the CDR3. Germline V gives CDR1 MDHEN, CDR2 SYDVKM. The ends were cut back, 10 bases at V and 0 bases at J, with 7 bases in the middle. DNA of the CDR3: TGTGCCACCGACACCTCTGGAAACACCATATATTTT. Protein: CATDTSGNTIYF.

This clone was counted between two and nine times. The chain couples TRBV19 to TRBJ1-5; D is possibly TRBD1 (6 bases). Germline CDR1 is LNHDA and CDR2 is SQIVND (reference sequence). CDR3 length: 15 amino acids. Trimming pared 7 bases from V and 11 bases from J, leaving 24 bases between. The chain's CDR3 is CASNPGGHGGPAQHF. The CDR3 DNA follows: TGTGCCAGTAACCCGGGAGGGCACGGGGGCCCGGCCCAGCATTTT. Combining the CDR3 with reference TRBV19 and TRBJ1-5 gives the whole variable domain DGGITQSPKYLFRKEGQNVTLSCEQNLNHDAMYWYRQDPGQGLRLIYYSQIVNDFQKGDIAEGYSVSREKKESFPLTVTSAQKNPTAFYLCASNPGGHGGPAQHFGDGTRLSIL.

This sequence joins TRBV5-4 and TRBJ2-5; TRBD1 or TRBD2 may be the D gene (6 bases each). V lost 0 bases and J lost 7, with 28 bases in between. This CDR3 has 19 residues. CDR1 is SGHNT and CDR2 is YYREEE in the germline V gene (reference sequence). CDR3 coding DNA: TGTGCCAGCAGCTTGGACCGGAGGTCGGGGGCGGCTAGGATTGGGACCCAGTACTTC. The encoded protein is CASSLDRRSGAARIGTQYF.

This sequence joins TRBV7-2 and TRBJ2-3, with D tentatively TRBD1 or TRBD2 (5 bases each). V was cut by 0 bases and J by 5 bases, with 18 bases left in between. Looked up from germline, CDR1 is SGHTA and CDR2 is FQGNSA. The length of the CDR3 is 17 residues. CDR3 residues: CASSLAVRTGTGDTQYF. CDR3 DNA sequence: TGTGCCAGCAGCTTAGCTGTCAGAACCGGGACCGGAGATACGCAGTATTTT.

The V gene is TRBV7-9, the J gene TRBJ1-2, with 7 bases matching TRBD1. CDR1 is SEHNR and CDR2 is FQNEAQ in the germline V gene (reference sequence). This CDR3 comprises 14 residues. The J segment lost 4 bases and the V segment lost 5 bases, leaving 7 bases of the junction unmatched. The CDR3 region is CASSAAWDSYGYTF. In DNA form, the CDR3 reads TGTGCCAGCAGCGCAGCTTGGGACAGCTATGGCTACACCTTC. Full variable domain (missing parts from reference TRBV7-9 and TRBJ1-2): DTGVSQNPRHKITKRGQNVTFRCDPISEHNRLYWYRQTLGQGPEFLTYFQNEAQLEKSRLLSDRFSAERPKGSFSTLEIQRTEQGDSAMYLCASSAAWDSYGYTFGSGTRLTVV.

The rearrangement uses TRBV9 and TRBJ1-4; TRBD1 is a possible D gene (5 bases). The germline gives CDR1 SGDLS, CDR2 YYNGEE. Deletions cut 0 bases from V and 8 bases from J, with 14 bases between. This CDR3 is built from 15 residues. CDR3 sequence: CASSVDGAPREKLFF. As DNA, the CDR3 is TGTGCCAGCAGCGTAGATGGGGCGCCTAGGGAAAAACTGTTTTTT. Looking up the rest from reference TRBV9 and TRBJ1-4 gives the full variable domain: DSGVTQTPKHLITATGQRVTLRCSPRSGDLSVYWYQQSLDQGLQFLIQYYNGEERAKGNILERFSAQQFPDLHSELNLSSLELGDSALYFCASSVDGAPREKLFFGSGTQLSVL.

V gene TRBV5-1 combines with J gene TRBJ1-3; D gene uncertain. This CDR3 comprises 16 residues. CDR1 and CDR2 (germline): SGHRS, YFSETQ. Trimming took 1 base from V and 3 from J, leaving 14 bases between them. CDR3 bases: TGCGCCAGCAGCTTGTCGGGGAGAACAGTTGGAAACACCATATATTTT. Translation gives CASSLSGRTVGNTIYF. Drawing the rest from reference TRBV5-1 and TRBJ1-3, the complete variable domain is KAGVTQTPRYLIKTRGQQVTLSCSPISGHRSVSWYQQTPGQGLQFLFEYFSETQRNKGNFPGRFSGRQFSNSRSEMNVSTLELGDSALYLCASSLSGRTVGNTIYFGEGSWLTVV.

The J gene is TRBJ2-7, the V gene TRBV28, with D tentatively TRBD2 (5 bases). Per the germline V gene, CDR1 is MDHEN and CDR2 is SYDVKM. The CDR3 consists of 15 residues. V was clipped by 6 bases and J by 2 bases, with 17 bases between them. CDR3 nucleotide sequence: TGTGCCAGCAGCCCCGACATCCTCGGGGCCTACGAGCAGTACTTC. As protein: CASSPDILGAYEQYF.

This clone was recorded a few times. The chain couples TRBV5-1 to TRBJ1-1, with D hard to call. The V end lost 4 bases, the J end lost 0 bases, and 16 bases lay between the germline ends. The CDR3 loop spans 16 amino acids. Germline values: CDR1 SGHRS, CDR2 YFSETQ. The CDR3 nucleotides read TGCGCCAGCAGCCCAGCCATCGGTTGGGTGAACACTGAAGCTTTCTTT. It codes for CASSPAIGWVNTEAFF.

This clone was found a few times. The rearrangement uses TRBV6-5 and TRBJ1-4, with 8 bases aligning to TRBD1. Trimming cost V 0 bases and J 8 bases; bases outside gene matches: 5. The CDR3 spans 15 residues. Germline V gives CDR1 MNHEY, CDR2 SVGAGI. The CDR3 reads CASSYSRQGREKLFF. The CDR3 nucleotides are TGTGCCAGCAGTTACTCGAGACAGGGGAGGGAAAAACTGTTTTTT.

This chain connects TRBV9 to TRBJ2-5; TRBD1 is a possible D gene (6 bases). The V gene's germline CDR1 is SGDLS and CDR2 YYNGEE. CDR3 length equals 15 residues. Trimming removed 0 bases at V and 2 bases at J, with 11 bases between. The chain's CDR3 is CASSVAGTRQETQYF. In DNA form, the CDR3 reads TGTGCCAGCAGCGTAGCCGGGACACGACAAGAGACCCAGTACTTC.

This clone has just a few counts. J is TRBJ2-4 and V is TRBV2; D gene uncertain. Germline V gives CDR1 SNHLY, CDR2 FYNNEI. The CDR3 has 15 amino acids. V shed 1 base and J shed 6 bases, with 13 bases lying between them. In DNA form, the CDR3 reads TGTGCCAGCAGTGAAGGGGAAACTCCACCAAACATTCAGTACTTC. This sequence encodes CASSEGETPPNIQYF.

This chain uses TRBV10-3 with TRBJ1-1, with a weak D call TRBD1 (5 bases). Trimming shortened V by 4 bases and J by 2 bases, and 11 bases separated the two germline ends. CDR1 and CDR2 (germline): ENHRY, SYGVKD. This CDR3 has 14 residues. The CDR3 sequence: CAISAAGQNTEAFF. CDR3 coding DNA: TGTGCCATCAGTGCAGCTGGACAAAACACTGAAGCTTTCTTT.

V and J are TRBV6-1 and TRBJ1-2; the match to TRBD1 covers 9 bases. V shed 2 bases and J 8 bases; nucleotides not matched to a gene: 6. Per germline, CDR1 MNHNS and CDR2 SASEGT. CDR3 length: 14 amino acids. This CDR3 reads CASSEIQGAGGYTF. The CDR3 DNA reads as TGTGCCAGCAGTGAAATACAGGGGGCAGGGGGCTACACCTTC.

This clone came up many times. The gene calls are TRBV18 and TRBJ1-2, with a tentative D call TRBD1 (5 bases). In germline, CDR1 is KGHSH, CDR2 LQKENI. V lost 0 bases to trimming and J lost 0 bases, with 8 bases between them. The CDR3 is made up of 15 amino acids. The CDR3 reads CASSPPGTSNYGYTF. CDR3 DNA sequence: TGTGCCAGCTCACCACCAGGGACCTCTAACTATGGCTACACCTTC. The entire variable domain, with the rest obtained from reference TRBV18 and TRBJ1-2, is as follows: NAGVMQNPRHLVRRRGQEARLRCSPMKGHSHVYWYRQLPEEGLKFMVYLQKENIIDESGMPKERFSAEFPKEGPSILRIQQVVRGDSAAYFCASSPPGTSNYGYTFGSGTRLTVV.

The rearrangement links TRBV5-1 to TRBJ1-1; D is perhaps TRBD1 (5 bases). From germline, CDR1 is SGHRS and CDR2 YFSETQ. The CDR3 spans 15 residues. V lost 0 bases and J lost 4, with 13 bases in between. CDR3 in amino acids: CASSLGAGQVTEAFF. The CDR3 region has the DNA TGCGCCAGCAGCTTGGGGGCGGGGCAGGTCACTGAAGCTTTCTTT.

The chain recombines TRBV18 with TRBJ2-5; D not certain. With 6 bases removed from V and 4 bases from J, the gap between germline ends came to 18 bases. The CDR3 spans 15 residues. Germline loops: CDR1 KGHSH, CDR2 LQKENI. CDR3 residues: CASSGWIGRRETQYF. The CDR3 DNA reads as TGTGCCAGCTCCGGGTGGATAGGACGGAGAGAGACCCAGTACTTC. The variable domain in full, completed from reference TRBV18 and TRBJ2-5, reads NAGVMQNPRHLVRRRGQEARLRCSPMKGHSHVYWYRQLPEEGLKFMVYLQKENIIDESGMPKERFSAEFPKEGPSILRIQQVVRGDSAAYFCASSGWIGRRETQYFGPGTRLLVL.

CDR3 coding DNA: TGCGCCAGCAGCTTGGGTCGGCCTCCTAACAATGAAAAACTGTTTTTT. Translating gives CASSLGRPPNNEKLFF. The gene calls are TRBV5-1 and TRBJ1-4; D gene unclear. Trimming took 0 bases from V and 5 from J, leaving 14 bases between them. In germline, CDR1 is SGHRS, CDR2 YFSETQ. This CDR3 spans 16 amino acids. Drawing the rest from reference TRBV5-1 and TRBJ1-4, the complete variable domain is KAGVTQTPRYLIKTRGQQVTLSCSPISGHRSVSWYQQTPGQGLQFLFEYFSETQRNKGNFPGRFSGRQFSNSRSEMNVSTLELGDSALYLCASSLGRPPNNEKLFFGSGTQLSVL.

The rearrangement links TRBV28 to TRBJ1-1, with D unclear. Trimming took 3 bases from V and 4 from J, leaving 12 bases between them. The CDR3 extends over 14 amino acids. CDR1 is MDHEN, CDR2 SYDVKM, per germline. CDR3 DNA: TGTGCCAGCAGTTTGGGATCGCGGAGCACTGAAGCTTTCTTT. Its protein is CASSLGSRSTEAFF. Based on the CDR3 plus reference TRBV28 and TRBJ1-1, the full variable domain is DVKVTQSSRYLVKRTGEKVFLECVQDMDHENMFWYRQDPGLGLRLIYFSYDVKMKEKGDIPEGYSVSREKKERFSLILESASTNQTSMYLCASSLGSRSTEAFFGQGTRLTVV.

The chain carries TRBV7-8 and TRBJ1-1; no reliable D call. The CDR3 sequence is 13 residues long. V lost 2 bases and J lost 1, with 5 bases in between. The germline gives CDR1 SGHVS, CDR2 FQNEAQ. The CDR3 DNA sequence: TGTGCCAGCAGCTTAATCCGGAACACTGAAGCTTTCTTT. As protein: CASSLIRNTEAFF.

A note on this clone: A read error is the likely source, as a far larger clone sits one nucleotide away. The gene calls are TRBV11-3 and TRBJ2-7; D could derive from TRBD1 or TRBD2 (5 bases each). This CDR3 region has 12 residues. Looked up from germline, CDR1 is SGHNT and CDR2 is YENEEA. V gave up 5 bases and J gave up 5 bases, with 10 bases separating them. The CDR3 nucleotides read TGTGCCAGCAGCCCCGGGACCAACGAGCAGTACTTC. As protein: CASSPGTNEQYF.

This clone occurred a few times. The V and J genes are TRBV5-1 and TRBJ1-2, with a possible D match to TRBD1 (5 bases). The CDR3 totals 13 residues. Germline assignment: CDR1 SGHRS and CDR2 YFSETQ. V was shortened by 4 bases and J by 3 bases, with 10 bases between the two germline ends. The CDR3 coding sequence is TGCGCCAGCAGCAGACAGCCTCACTATGGCTACACCTTC. It codes for CASSRQPHYGYTF.

In its sample, this clone was seen once. The J gene is TRBJ2-7, the V gene TRBV20-1, with D tentatively TRBD2 (5 bases). V was clipped by 6 bases and J by 8 bases, with 14 bases between them. The CDR3 totals 11 residues. Germline loops: CDR1 DFQATT, CDR2 SNEGSKA (reference sequence). CDR3 sequence (DNA): TGCAGTGCGGACGGACTCCGCAAGCAGTACTTC. This codes for CSADGLRKQYF.